A single T cell receptor beta chain is shown here with its context. The antigen is undetermined. A junction end diverges from the germline sequence, so it may reflect a read error. The tissue used was unsorted bulk material of about 19-34 mg. RNA and DNA were co-extracted from it with the AllPrep DNA/RNA mini kit. Chronic HBV infection, which was untreated, was present in the patients. Germline assignment: CDR1 MGHRA and CDR2 YSYEKL. This CDR3 region has 14 residues. This sample is drawn from a study of tumor-infiltrating lymphocytes in primary liver carcinoma. Study-wide background: Donors had hepatocellular carcinoma or combined HCC and intrahepatic cholangiocarcinoma. Regarding the study as a whole: Compared with blood, tumor repertoires held significantly more in their top 250 clones.

Constant-region priming of 500 to 550 ng total RNA yielded TCR beta cDNA. ARM-PCR, slightly modified, supplied the TCR beta libraries through three nested multiplex PCR rounds. Investigators reported that the first two PCR rounds, at around 10 cycles each, used TRBV1-TRBV30 forward primers with a C-beta reverse primer. TCRdb re-called the multiplex PCR reads through MiXCR, storing one row per CDR3 protein. In the table there are tens of thousands of distinct CDR3 sequences, approximately 82% of which are singletons. The sequence derives from a man in his forties or fifties with primary liver carcinoma and hepatitis B virus infection. The material sequenced was tumor-adjacent normal liver tissue. The rearrangement uses TRBV4-1 and TRBJ2-7; D is uncertain. DNA of the CDR3: TGCGCCAACAGCCAAGAGACCCCCGTTGACGAGCAGTACTTC. Amino acid sequence: CANSQETPVDEQYF.